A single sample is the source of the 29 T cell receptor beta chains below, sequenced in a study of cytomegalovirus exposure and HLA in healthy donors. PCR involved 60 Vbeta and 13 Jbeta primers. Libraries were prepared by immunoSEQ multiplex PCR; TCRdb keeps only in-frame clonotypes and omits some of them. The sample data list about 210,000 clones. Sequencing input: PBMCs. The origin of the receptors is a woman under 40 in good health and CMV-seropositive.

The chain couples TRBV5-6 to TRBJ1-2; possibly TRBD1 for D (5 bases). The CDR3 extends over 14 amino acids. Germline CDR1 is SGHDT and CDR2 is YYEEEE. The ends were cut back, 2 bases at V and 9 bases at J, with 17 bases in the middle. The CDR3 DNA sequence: TGTGCCAGCAGCTTACTACAGGAAAACTGGAGCTACACCTTC. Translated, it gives CASSLLQENWSYTF.

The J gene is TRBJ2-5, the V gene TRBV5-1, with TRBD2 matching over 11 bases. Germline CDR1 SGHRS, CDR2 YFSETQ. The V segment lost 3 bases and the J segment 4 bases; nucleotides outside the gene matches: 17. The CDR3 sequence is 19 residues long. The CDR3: CASSSHIPASGGISETQYF. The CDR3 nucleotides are TGCGCCAGCAGCTCCCATATCCCGGCTAGCGGGGGGATCTCAGAGACCCAGTACTTC.

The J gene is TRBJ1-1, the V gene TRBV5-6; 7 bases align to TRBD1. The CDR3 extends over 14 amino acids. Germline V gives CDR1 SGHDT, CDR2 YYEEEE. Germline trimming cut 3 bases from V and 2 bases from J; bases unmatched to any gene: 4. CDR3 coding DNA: TGTGCCAGCAGCTATGACAGGGTTAACACTGAAGCTTTCTTT. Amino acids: CASSYDRVNTEAFF.

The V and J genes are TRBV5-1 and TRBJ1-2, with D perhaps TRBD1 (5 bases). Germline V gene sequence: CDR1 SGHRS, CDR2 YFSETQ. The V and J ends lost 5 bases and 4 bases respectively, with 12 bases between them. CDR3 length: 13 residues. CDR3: CASSRGESYGYTF. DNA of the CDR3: TGCGCCAGCAGTCGGGGGGAAAGCTATGGCTACACCTTC. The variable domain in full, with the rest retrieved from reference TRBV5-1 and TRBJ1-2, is KAGVTQTPRYLIKTRGQQVTLSCSPISGHRSVSWYQQTPGQGLQFLFEYFSETQRNKGNFPGRFSGRQFSNSRSEMNVSTLELGDSALYLCASSRGESYGYTFGSGTRLTVV.

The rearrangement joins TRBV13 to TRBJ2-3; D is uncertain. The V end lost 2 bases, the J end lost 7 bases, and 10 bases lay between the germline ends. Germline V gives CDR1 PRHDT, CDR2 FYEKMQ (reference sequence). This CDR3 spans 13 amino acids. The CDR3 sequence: CASSLILENTQYF. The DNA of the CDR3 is TGTGCCAGCAGCTTAATCCTGGAGAATACGCAGTATTTT.

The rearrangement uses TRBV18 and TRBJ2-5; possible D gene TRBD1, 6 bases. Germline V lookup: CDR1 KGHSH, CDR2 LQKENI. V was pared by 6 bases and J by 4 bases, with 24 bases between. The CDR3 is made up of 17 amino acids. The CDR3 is CASSRTTLRGYGETQYF. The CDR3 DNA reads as TGTGCCAGCTCGAGGACAACTCTCAGGGGATATGGAGAGACCCAGTACTTC. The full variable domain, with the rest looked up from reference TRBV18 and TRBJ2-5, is NAGVMQNPRHLVRRRGQEARLRCSPMKGHSHVYWYRQLPEEGLKFMVYLQKENIIDESGMPKERFSAEFPKEGPSILRIQQVVRGDSAAYFCASSRTTLRGYGETQYFGPGTRLLVL.

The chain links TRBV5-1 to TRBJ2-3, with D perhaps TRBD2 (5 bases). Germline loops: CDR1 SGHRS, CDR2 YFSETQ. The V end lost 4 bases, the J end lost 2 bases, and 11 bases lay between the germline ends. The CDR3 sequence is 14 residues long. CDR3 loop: CASSVSGPTDTQYF. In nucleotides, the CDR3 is TGCGCCAGCAGCGTGAGCGGTCCCACAGATACGCAGTATTTT.

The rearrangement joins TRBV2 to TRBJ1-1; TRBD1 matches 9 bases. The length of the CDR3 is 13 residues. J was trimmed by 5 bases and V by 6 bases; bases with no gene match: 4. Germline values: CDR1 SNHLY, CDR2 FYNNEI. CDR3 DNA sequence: TGTGCCAGCAGGGGGACAGGGAATACTGAAGCTTTCTTT. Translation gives CASRGTGNTEAFF. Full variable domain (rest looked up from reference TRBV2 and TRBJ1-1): EPEVTQTPSHQVTQMGQEVILRCVPISNHLYFYWYRQILGQKVEFLVSFYNNEISEKSEIFDDQFSVERPDGSNFTLKIRSTKLEDSAMYFCASRGTGNTEAFFGQGTRLTVV.

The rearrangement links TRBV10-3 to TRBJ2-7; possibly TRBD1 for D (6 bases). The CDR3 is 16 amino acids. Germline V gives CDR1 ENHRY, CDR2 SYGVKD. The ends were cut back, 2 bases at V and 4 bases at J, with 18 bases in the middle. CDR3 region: CAISEAVDRNLYEQYF. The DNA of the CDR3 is TGTGCCATCAGTGAGGCGGTGGACAGAAATTTATACGAGCAGTACTTC.

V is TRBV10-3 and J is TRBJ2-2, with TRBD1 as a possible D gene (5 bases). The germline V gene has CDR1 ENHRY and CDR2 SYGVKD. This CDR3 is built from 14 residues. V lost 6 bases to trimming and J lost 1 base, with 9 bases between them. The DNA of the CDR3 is TGTGCCATCAGACAGGACGGGAACACCGGGGAGCTGTTTTTT. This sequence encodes CAIRQDGNTGELFF.

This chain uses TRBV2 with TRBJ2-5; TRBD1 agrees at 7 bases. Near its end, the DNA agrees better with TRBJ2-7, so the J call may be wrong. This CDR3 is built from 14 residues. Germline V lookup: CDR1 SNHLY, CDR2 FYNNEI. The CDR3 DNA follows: TGTGCCAGCAGCTCCGGGACAGAGAACTACGAGCAGTACTTC. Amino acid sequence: CASSSGTENYEQYF.

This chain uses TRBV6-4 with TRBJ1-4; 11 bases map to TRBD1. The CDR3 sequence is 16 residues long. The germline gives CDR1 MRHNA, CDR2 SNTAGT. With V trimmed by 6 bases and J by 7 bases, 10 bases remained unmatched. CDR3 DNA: TGTGCCAGCAGAAGCGGACAGGGGGCGGCGGGTGAAAAACTGTTTTTT. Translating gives CASRSGQGAAGEKLFF.

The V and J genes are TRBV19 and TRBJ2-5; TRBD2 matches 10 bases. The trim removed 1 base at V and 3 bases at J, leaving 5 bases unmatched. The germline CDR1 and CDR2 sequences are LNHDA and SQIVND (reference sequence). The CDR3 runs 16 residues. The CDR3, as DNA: TGTGCCAGTAGTATAGGTCGGCTAGCGGGGGAAGAGACCCAGTACTTC. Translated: CASSIGRLAGEETQYF. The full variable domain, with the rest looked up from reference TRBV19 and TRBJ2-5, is DGGITQSPKYLFRKEGQNVTLSCEQNLNHDAMYWYRQDPGQGLRLIYYSQIVNDFQKGDIAEGYSVSREKKESFPLTVTSAQKNPTAFYLCASSIGRLAGEETQYFGPGTRLLVL.

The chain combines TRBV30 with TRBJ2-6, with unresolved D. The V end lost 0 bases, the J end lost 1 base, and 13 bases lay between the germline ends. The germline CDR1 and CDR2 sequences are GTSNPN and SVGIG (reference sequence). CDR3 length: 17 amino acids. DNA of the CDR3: TGTGCCTGGAGTGTATCAGGATATCGGTCTGGGGCCAACGTCCTGACTTTC. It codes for CAWSVSGYRSGANVLTF.

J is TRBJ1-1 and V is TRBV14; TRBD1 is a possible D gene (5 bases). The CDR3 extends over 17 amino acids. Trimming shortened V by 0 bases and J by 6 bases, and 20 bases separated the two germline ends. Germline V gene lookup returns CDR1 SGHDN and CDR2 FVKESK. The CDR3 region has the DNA TGTGCCAGCAGCCAAGAAATTCCAGGGTGGCATCAGGCTGAAGCTTTCTTT. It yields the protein CASSQEIPGWHQAEAFF.

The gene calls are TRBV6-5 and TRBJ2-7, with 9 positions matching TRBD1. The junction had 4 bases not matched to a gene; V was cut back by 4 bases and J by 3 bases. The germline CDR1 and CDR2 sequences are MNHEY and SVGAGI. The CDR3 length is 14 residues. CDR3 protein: CASSSTGGRYEQYF. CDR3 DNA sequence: TGTGCCAGCAGTTCCACAGGGGGCCGCTACGAGCAGTACTTC.

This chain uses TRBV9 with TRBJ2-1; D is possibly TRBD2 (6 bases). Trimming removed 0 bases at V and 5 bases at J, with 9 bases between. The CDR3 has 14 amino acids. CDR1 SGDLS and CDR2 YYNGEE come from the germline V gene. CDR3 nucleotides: TGTGCCAGCAGCGTAGCGGGAGTGCACAATGAGCAGTTCTTC. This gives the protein CASSVAGVHNEQFF.

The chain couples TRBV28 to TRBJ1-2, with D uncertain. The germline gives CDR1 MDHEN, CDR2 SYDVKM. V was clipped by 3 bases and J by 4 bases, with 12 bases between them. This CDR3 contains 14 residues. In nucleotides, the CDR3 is TGTGCCAGCAGTTTTTACCGGGTTGCCTATGGCTACACCTTC. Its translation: CASSFYRVAYGYTF.

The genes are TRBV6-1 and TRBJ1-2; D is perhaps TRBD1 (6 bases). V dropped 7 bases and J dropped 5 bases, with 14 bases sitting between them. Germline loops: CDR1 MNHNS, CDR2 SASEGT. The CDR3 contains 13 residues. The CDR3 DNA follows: TGTGCCAGCACCCGACAGGACGGGTATGGCTACACCTTC. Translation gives CASTRQDGYGYTF.

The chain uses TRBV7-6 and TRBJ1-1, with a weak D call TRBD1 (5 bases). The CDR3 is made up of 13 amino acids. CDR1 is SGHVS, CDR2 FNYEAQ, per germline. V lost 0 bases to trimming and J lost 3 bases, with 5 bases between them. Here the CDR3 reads CASSLAGDTEAFF. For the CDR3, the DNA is TGTGCCAGCAGCTTAGCAGGGGACACTGAAGCTTTCTTT.

Written as DNA, the CDR3 is TGTGCCAGCAGGCGGGATATTGGTGGCGAGCAGTACTTC. Protein: CASRRDIGGEQYF. J is TRBJ2-7 and V is TRBV2; TRBD2 might be the D (6 bases). There are 13 residues in the CDR3. CDR1 and CDR2 from the germline V gene are SNHLY and FYNNEI. Deletions cut 6 bases from V and 6 bases from J, with 15 bases between.

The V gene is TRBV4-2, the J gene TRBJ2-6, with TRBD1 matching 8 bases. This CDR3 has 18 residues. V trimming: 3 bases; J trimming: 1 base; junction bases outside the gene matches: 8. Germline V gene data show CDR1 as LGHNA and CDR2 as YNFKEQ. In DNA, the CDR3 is TGTGCCAGCAGCCATGAGGGACAGGCTCAATCTGGGGCCAACGTCCTGACTTTC. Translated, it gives CASSHEGQAQSGANVLTF.

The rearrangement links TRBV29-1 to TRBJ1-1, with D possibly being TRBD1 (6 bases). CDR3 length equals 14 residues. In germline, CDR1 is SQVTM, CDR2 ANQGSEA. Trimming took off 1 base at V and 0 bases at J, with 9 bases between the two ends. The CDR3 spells CSVEVQGMNTEAFF. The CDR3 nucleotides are TGCAGCGTTGAAGTGCAGGGGATGAACACTGAAGCTTTCTTT.

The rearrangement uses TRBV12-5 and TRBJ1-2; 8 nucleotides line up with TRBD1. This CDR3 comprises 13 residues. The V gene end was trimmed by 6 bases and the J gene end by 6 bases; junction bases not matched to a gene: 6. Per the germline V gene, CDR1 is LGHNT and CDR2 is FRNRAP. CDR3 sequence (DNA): TGTGCTAGTGGGTGGACAGGGAGAGATGGCTACACCTTC. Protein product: CASGWTGRDGYTF.

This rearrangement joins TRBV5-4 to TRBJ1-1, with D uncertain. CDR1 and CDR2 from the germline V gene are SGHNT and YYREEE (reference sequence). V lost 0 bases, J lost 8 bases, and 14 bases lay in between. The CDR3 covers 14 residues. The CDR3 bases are TGTGCCAGCAGCTTGGGAAGAGGGATACCCGAAGCTTTCTTT. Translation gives CASSLGRGIPEAFF.

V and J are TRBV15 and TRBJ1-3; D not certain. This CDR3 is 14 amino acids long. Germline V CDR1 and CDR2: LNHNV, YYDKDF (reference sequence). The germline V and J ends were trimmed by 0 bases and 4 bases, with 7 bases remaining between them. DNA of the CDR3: TGTGCCACCAGCAGAGATCGGTGGGGAAACACCATATATTTT. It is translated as CATSRDRWGNTIYF.

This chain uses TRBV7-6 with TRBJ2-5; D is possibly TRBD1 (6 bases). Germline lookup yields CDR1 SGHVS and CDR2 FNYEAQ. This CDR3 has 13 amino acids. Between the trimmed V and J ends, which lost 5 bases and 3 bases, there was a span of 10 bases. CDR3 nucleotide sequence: TGTGCCAGCAGCAAAACAGGGAAAGAGACCCAGTACTTC. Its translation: CASSKTGKETQYF.

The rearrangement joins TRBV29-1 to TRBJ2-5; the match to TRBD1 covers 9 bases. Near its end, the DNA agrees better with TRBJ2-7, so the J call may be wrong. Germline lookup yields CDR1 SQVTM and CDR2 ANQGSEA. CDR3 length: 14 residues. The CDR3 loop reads CSVTGTGPPYEQYF. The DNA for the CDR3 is TGCAGCGTTACCGGGACAGGGCCACCCTACGAGCAGTACTTC.

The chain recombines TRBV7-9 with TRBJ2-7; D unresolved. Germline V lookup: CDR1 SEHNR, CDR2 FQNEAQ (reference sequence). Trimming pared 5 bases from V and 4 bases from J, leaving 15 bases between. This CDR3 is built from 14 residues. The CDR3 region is CASSPTPRTYEQYF. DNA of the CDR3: TGTGCCAGCAGCCCGACTCCCCGAACGTACGAGCAGTACTTC.